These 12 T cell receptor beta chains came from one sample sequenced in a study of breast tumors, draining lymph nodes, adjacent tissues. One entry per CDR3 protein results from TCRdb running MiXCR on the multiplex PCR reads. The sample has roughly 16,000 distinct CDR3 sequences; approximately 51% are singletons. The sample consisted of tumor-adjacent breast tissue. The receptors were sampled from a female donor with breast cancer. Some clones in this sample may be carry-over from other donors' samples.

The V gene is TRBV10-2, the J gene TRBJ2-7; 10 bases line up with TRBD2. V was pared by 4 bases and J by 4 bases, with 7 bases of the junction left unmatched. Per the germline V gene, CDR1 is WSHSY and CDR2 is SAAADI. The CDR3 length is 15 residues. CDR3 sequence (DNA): TGCGCCAGCAGTGCTAGTGCTAGCGGGAGTTACGAGCAGTACTTC. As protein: CASSASASGSYEQYF.

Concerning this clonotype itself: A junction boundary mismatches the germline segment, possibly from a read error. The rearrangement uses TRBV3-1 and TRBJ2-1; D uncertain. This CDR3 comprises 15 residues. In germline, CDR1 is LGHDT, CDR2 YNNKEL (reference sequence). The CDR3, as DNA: TGCGCCAGCAGCCAATTGGGTAGCTCCTACGATGAGCAGTTCTTC. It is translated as CASSQLGSSYDEQFF.

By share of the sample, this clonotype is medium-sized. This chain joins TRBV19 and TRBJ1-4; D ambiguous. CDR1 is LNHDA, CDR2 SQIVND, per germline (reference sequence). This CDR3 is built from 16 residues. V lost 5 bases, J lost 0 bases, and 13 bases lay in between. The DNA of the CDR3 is TGTGCCAGTAGTGATTCTGACGGCCCAACTAATGAAAAACTGTTTTTT. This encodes CASSDSDGPTNEKLFF.

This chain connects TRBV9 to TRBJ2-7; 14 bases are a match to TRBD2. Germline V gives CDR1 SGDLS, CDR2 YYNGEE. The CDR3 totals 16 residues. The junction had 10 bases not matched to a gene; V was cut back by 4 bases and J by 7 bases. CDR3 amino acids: CASSSSGTSGSGEQYF. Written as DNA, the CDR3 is TGTGCCAGCAGCTCATCCGGGACTAGCGGGAGTGGGGAGCAGTACTTC.

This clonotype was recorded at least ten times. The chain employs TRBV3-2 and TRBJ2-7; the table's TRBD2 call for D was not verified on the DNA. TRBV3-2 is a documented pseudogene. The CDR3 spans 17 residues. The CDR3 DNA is TGTGCCAGCAGCCAAGGTCGCCTAGCGGGGAGCTCCTACGAGCAGTACTTC. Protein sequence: CASSQGRLAGSSYEQYF.

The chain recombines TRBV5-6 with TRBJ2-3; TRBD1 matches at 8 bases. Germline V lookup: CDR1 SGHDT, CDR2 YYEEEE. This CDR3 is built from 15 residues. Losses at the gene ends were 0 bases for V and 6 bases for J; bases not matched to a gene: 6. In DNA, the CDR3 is TGTGCCAGCAGCTTGGGGCAGGGGGCAGCGGATACGCAGTATTTT. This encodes CASSLGQGAADTQYF.

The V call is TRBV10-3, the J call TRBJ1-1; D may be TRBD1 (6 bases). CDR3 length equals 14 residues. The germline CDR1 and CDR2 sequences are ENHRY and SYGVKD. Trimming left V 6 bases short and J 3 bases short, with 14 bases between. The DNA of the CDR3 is TGTGCCATCAGATCCAGGGGAGGCGACACTGAAGCTTTCTTT. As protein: CAIRSRGGDTEAFF.

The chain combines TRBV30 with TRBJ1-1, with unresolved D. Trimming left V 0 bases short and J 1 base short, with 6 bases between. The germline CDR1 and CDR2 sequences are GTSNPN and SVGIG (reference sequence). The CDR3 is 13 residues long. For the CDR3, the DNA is TGTGCCTGGAGTGTACAAACGAACACTGAAGCTTTCTTT. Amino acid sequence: CAWSVQTNTEAFF.

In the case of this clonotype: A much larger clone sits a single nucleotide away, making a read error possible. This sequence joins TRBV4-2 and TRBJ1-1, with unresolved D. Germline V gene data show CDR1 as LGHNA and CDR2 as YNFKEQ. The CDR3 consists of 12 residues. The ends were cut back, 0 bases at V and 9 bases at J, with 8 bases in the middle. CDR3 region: CASSQETGKAFF. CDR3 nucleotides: TGTGCCAGCAGCCAAGAAACTGGTAAAGCTTTCTTT.

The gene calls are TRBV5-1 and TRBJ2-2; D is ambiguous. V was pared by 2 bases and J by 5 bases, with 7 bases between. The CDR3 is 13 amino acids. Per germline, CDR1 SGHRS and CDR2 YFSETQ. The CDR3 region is CASSLKRTGELFF. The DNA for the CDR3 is TGCGCCAGCAGCTTAAAAAGGACCGGGGAGCTGTTTTTT.

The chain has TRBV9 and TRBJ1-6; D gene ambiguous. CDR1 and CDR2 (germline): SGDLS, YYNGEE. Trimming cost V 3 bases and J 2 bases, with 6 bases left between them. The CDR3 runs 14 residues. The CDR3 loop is CASSAHTYNSPLHF. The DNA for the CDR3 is TGTGCCAGCAGCGCCCACACCTATAATTCACCCCTCCACTTT.

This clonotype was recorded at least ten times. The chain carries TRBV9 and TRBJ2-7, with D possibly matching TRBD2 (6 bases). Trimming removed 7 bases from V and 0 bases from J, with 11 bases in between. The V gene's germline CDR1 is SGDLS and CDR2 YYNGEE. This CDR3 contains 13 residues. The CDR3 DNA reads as TGTGCCAGCGGGGGGAAGAGCTCCTACGAGCAGTACTTC. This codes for CASGGKSSYEQYF. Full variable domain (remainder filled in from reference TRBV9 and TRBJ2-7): DSGVTQTPKHLITATGQRVTLRCSPRSGDLSVYWYQQSLDQGLQFLIQYYNGEERAKGNILERFSAQQFPDLHSELNLSSLELGDSALYFCASGGKSSYEQYFGPGTRLTVT.